Listed below are T cell receptor beta chains from one sample, sequenced in a study of T cell repertoires in cytomegalovirus infection. TCRdb re-called the reads with MiXCR, one entry per CDR3 protein. The sample has fewer than 300,000 distinct CDR3 sequences; about 25% are singletons. The sample consisted of PBMCs. Receptors were obtained from a human donor in good health (CMV status not recorded). Some clones in this sample may be carry-over from other donors' samples. CDR3s include the opening cysteine and the closing phenylalanine or tryptophan. Each record gives: clone size, D gene, V gene, J gene, CDR3 DNA, CDR3 protein. A D gene is named only where the DNA matches it firmly. A row's size may be missing; if present it is once, few, many or a size class.

-,TRBD1,TRBV20-1,TRBJ1-5,TGCAGTGCTAGTAGACAGGGGGGTCCTTGGGAGGCCCAGCATTTT,CSASRQGGPWEAQHF
many,-,TRBV7-2,TRBJ2-5,TGTGCCAGCAGCCGACTTGGGGGGCGCGTCGCTTTGGAGACCCAGTACTTC,CASSRLGGRVALETQYF
medium-sized,TRBD1,TRBV6-2/TRBV6-3,TRBJ2-1,TGTGCCAGCAGTTCCAGACCCGCGGGACAGGGGGCCGATGAGCAGTTCTTC,CASSSRPAGQGADEQFF
many,TRBD1,TRBV7-2,TRBJ2-1,TGTGCCAGCAGCTTAACACCACAGGGGACCTACAATGAGCAGTTCTTC,CASSLTPQGTYNEQFF
-,-,TRBV24-1,TRBJ2-3,TGTGCCACCAGTGATCCCTCGCGGAGCACAGATACGCAGTATTTT,CATSDPSRSTDTQYF
many,TRBD1,TRBV12-3/TRBV12-4,TRBJ2-7,TGTGCCAGCAGTCAGACAGGGGTCGGACGCTACGAGCAGTACTTC,CASSQTGVGRYEQYF
-,-,TRBV28,TRBJ1-1,TGTGCCAGCAGTCTCGACCGGGGTTCGGCTGAAGCTTTCTTT,CASSLDRGSAEAFF
few,-,TRBV27,TRBJ1-6,TGTGCCAGCAGTTTAATAGGGGGGACCGATAATTCACCCCTCCACTTT,CASSLIGGTDNSPLHF
few,TRBD1,TRBV20-1,TRBJ1-2,TGCAGTGCTACACAGGGGAGGGATGGCTACACCTTC,CSATQGRDGYTF
many,-,TRBV25-1,TRBJ1-1,TGTGCCAGCACGGGCACTCCAAGAGATGGTGAAGCTTTCTTT,CASTGTPRDGEAFF